The 26 T cell receptor beta chains given below trace back to one sample, sequenced in a study of shared clonotypes between healthy human individuals. Sequencing was performed with immunoSEQ multiplex PCR; in TCRdb, only in-frame clones are kept and a portion is missing. Of 650,000 to 750,000 clones listed, approximately 75% are singletons. Sequencing was performed on memory CD4+ T cells sorted from blood. Subset described: CD45RA-negative fraction. The receptor set was obtained from a woman in her 30s in good health.

This clone has ten or more counts. The V call is TRBV27, the J call TRBJ1-5; no firm D call. Germline CDR1 is MNHEY and CDR2 is SMNVEV (reference sequence). This CDR3 spans 13 amino acids. V was pared by 0 bases and J by 5 bases, with 5 bases between. CDR3 region: CASSLSRDQPQHF. As DNA, the CDR3 is TGTGCCAGCAGTTTATCCCGAGATCAGCCCCAGCATTTT.

This clone was seen many times. CDR3 nucleotides: TGTGCCAGCAGCCCCATGAGTCGAACTGAAGCTTTCTTT. Protein: CASSPMSRTEAFF. The chain joins TRBV7-9 to TRBJ1-1; the D is unclear. The CDR3 is 13 residues long. V lost 5 bases, J lost 5 bases, and 12 bases lay in between. Germline assignment: CDR1 SEHNR and CDR2 FQNEAQ (reference sequence).

This chain uses TRBV5-1 with TRBJ2-5, with a tentative D call TRBD2 (5 bases). Germline V gene data show CDR1 as SGHRS and CDR2 as YFSETQ. The CDR3 is made up of 14 amino acids. V was cut by 0 bases and J by 4 bases, with 10 bases left in between. As DNA, the CDR3 is TGCGCCAGCAGCTTGGATCACGGAGGAGAGACCCAGTACTTC. Residues: CASSLDHGGETQYF.

The V and J genes are TRBV30 and TRBJ1-2; 8 nucleotides match TRBD1. The CDR3 length is 13 residues. V shed 1 base and J 4 bases; nucleotides not matched to a gene: 2. Germline V gene sequence: CDR1 GTSNPN, CDR2 SVGIG (reference sequence). The CDR3 loop is CAWSGTGIYGYTF. The CDR3 nucleotides read TGTGCCTGGAGTGGGACAGGGATCTATGGCTACACCTTC.

V is TRBV19 and J is TRBJ2-4, with D perhaps being TRBD1 or TRBD2 (6 bases each). The V end was cut by 10 bases, the J end by 8 bases, with 15 bases between. CDR1 LNHDA and CDR2 SQIVND come from the germline V gene (reference sequence). The CDR3 runs to 12 residues. The CDR3 loop reads CATKGDSDIQYF. In nucleotides, the CDR3 is TGTGCCACCAAGGGGGACTCCGACATTCAGTACTTC.

The chain recombines TRBV19 with TRBJ2-3; a weak D match, TRBD2 (6 bases). The CDR3 is 13 residues long. V gave up 3 bases and J gave up 6 bases, with 10 bases separating them. Germline V gene data show CDR1 as LNHDA and CDR2 as SQIVND (reference sequence). The CDR3 is CASSIWDSDTQYF. In DNA, the CDR3 is TGTGCCAGTAGTATTTGGGACTCCGATACGCAGTATTTT.

The chain links TRBV5-1 to TRBJ2-1; 11 nucleotides match TRBD2. The V and J ends lost 4 bases and 4 bases, in that order; junction bases with no gene match: 4. In germline, CDR1 is SGHRS, CDR2 YFSETQ. This CDR3 is built from 15 residues. In DNA form, the CDR3 reads TGCGCCAGCAGCCATTCTAGCGGGGGGTACAATGAGCAGTTCTTC. Translation gives CASSHSSGGYNEQFF.

This chain connects TRBV30 to TRBJ2-5; TRBD2 matches at 7 bases. Trimming removed 2 bases from V and 2 bases from J; junction bases left unmatched: 5. The CDR3 is made up of 14 amino acids. The germline CDR1 and CDR2 sequences are GTSNPN and SVGIG (reference sequence). CDR3 residues: CAWSRGGSQETQYF. The CDR3 nucleotides are TGTGCCTGGAGTCGGGGCGGGAGTCAAGAGACCCAGTACTTC.

J is TRBJ2-7 and V is TRBV7-9, with D possibly matching TRBD1 (6 bases). The CDR3 spans 12 residues. Deletions cut 8 bases from V and 3 bases from J, with 11 bases between. Per the germline V gene, CDR1 is SEHNR and CDR2 is FQNEAQ (reference sequence). CDR3 amino acids: CASRDTFYEQYF. Written as DNA, the CDR3 is TGTGCCAGCCGGGACACATTCTACGAGCAGTACTTC.

V and J are TRBV6-1 and TRBJ1-3, with D possibly matching TRBD1 (6 bases). V gave up 2 bases and J gave up 7 bases, with 15 bases separating them. The CDR3 sequence is 15 residues long. Germline CDR1 and CDR2: MNHNS and SASEGT. The CDR3 sequence: CASSEMLQGVNTIYF. CDR3 nucleotides: TGTGCCAGCAGTGAAATGTTACAGGGAGTCAACACCATATATTTT.

The chain combines TRBV2 with TRBJ2-5; 8 nucleotides match TRBD2. The germline V gene has CDR1 SNHLY and CDR2 FYNNEI. This CDR3 is 14 amino acids long. With 8 bases clipped from V and 3 bases from J, the junction kept 8 bases outside the gene matches. The CDR3 region has the DNA TGTGCCAGCGCACCGGGGGGGAGGGAAGAGACCCAGTACTTC. Translation: CASAPGGREETQYF. Full variable domain (outside the CDR3, taken from reference TRBV2 and TRBJ2-5): EPEVTQTPSHQVTQMGQEVILRCVPISNHLYFYWYRQILGQKVEFLVSFYNNEISEKSEIFDDQFSVERPDGSNFTLKIRSTKLEDSAMYFCASAPGGREETQYFGPGTRLLVL.

The chain carries TRBV6-5 and TRBJ1-2; 8 bases agree with TRBD1. J gave up 7 bases and V 4 bases, and 11 bases lay outside the gene matches. Looked up from germline, CDR1 is MNHEY and CDR2 is SVGAGI. The length of the CDR3 is 15 residues. The CDR3 DNA reads TGTGCCAGCAGTTCGGCGGGAACAGGGGGTTTTGGCTACACCTTC. Its protein is CASSSAGTGGFGYTF.

This clone has just one count. The J gene is TRBJ2-1, the V gene TRBV2; possibly TRBD1 for D (7 bases). The CDR3 extends over 15 amino acids. Trimming pared 5 bases from V and 3 bases from J, leaving 14 bases between. Germline V CDR1 and CDR2: SNHLY, FYNNEI. In DNA, the CDR3 is TGTGCCAGCAGTAAAGGAGGGGACAGCTACAATGAGCAGTTCTTC. As protein: CASSKGGDSYNEQFF. Complete variable domain (other parts from reference TRBV2 and TRBJ2-1): EPEVTQTPSHQVTQMGQEVILRCVPISNHLYFYWYRQILGQKVEFLVSFYNNEISEKSEIFDDQFSVERPDGSNFTLKIRSTKLEDSAMYFCASSKGGDSYNEQFFGPGTRLTVL.

This clone was found a few times. This rearrangement joins TRBV28 to TRBJ2-7; 10 positions match TRBD1. The CDR3 contains 14 residues. The junction had 5 bases not matched to a gene; V was cut back by 4 bases and J by 5 bases. Germline-derived CDR1 and CDR2 are MDHEN and SYDVKM. The CDR3 spells CASSSGTGVDEQYF. CDR3 nucleotide sequence: TGTGCCAGCAGTTCCGGGACAGGGGTGGACGAGCAGTACTTC.

The chain combines TRBV11-3 with TRBJ2-5; TRBD1 is a possible D gene (5 bases). The germline V gene has CDR1 SGHNT and CDR2 YENEEA. This CDR3 is 14 amino acids long. The V gene lost 1 base and the J gene lost 5 bases, with 11 bases spanning the gap. CDR3 DNA sequence: TGTGCCAGCAGCTTAGGGGGATCAGGGGAGACCCAGTACTTC. This gives the protein CASSLGGSGETQYF.

This clone has more than one count but fewer than ten. The identical CDR3 is also encoded by other nucleotide sequences in the sample. The rearrangement joins TRBV19 to TRBJ2-7; 9 nucleotides match TRBD1. V shed 4 bases and J 2 bases; nucleotides not matched to a gene: 3. Looked up from germline, CDR1 is LNHDA and CDR2 is SQIVND (reference sequence). The CDR3 length is 14 residues. DNA for the CDR3: TGTGCCAGTAGTACCGGACAGGGGACCTACGAGCAGTACTTC. Protein product: CASSTGQGTYEQYF.

The chain uses TRBV9 and TRBJ1-1; D is perhaps TRBD1 (5 bases). Germline CDR1 and CDR2: SGDLS and YYNGEE. Trimming cost V 4 bases and J 7 bases, with 23 bases left between them. There are 16 residues in the CDR3. The CDR3 nucleotides are TGTGCCAGCAGCTTCATTTCGGGGGGAGTCTCGGATGAAGCTTTCTTT. This gives the protein CASSFISGGVSDEAFF.

This sequence joins TRBV25-1 and TRBJ1-5; possibly TRBD1 for D (6 bases). Trimming left V 1 base short and J 0 bases short, with 16 bases between. The CDR3 extends over 18 amino acids. Germline CDR1 is MGHDK and CDR2 is SYGVNS. CDR3 DNA sequence: TGTGCCAGCAGTGAATCCACCCTGGACAGCCTTAGCAATCAGCCCCAGCATTTT. This codes for CASSESTLDSLSNQPQHF.

There are a few counts of this clone. This chain links TRBV25-1 with TRBJ2-6, with a possible D match to TRBD1 (5 bases). With 3 bases removed from V and 2 bases from J, the gap between germline ends came to 5 bases. CDR1 and CDR2 from the germline V gene are MGHDK and SYGVNS. CDR3 length equals 14 residues. The CDR3 DNA sequence: TGTGCCAGCAGTGACAGGGCTGGGGCCAACGTCCTGACTTTC. Its protein is CASSDRAGANVLTF.

V is TRBV14 and J is TRBJ1-2, with D tentatively TRBD1 (5 bases). CDR1 and CDR2 from the germline V gene are SGHDN and FVKESK. The CDR3 has 16 residues. Trimming left V 4 bases short and J 2 bases short, with 17 bases between. The CDR3 region is CASSPMGGAINYGYTF. The CDR3 DNA is TGTGCCAGCAGCCCCATGGGAGGGGCCATAAACTATGGCTACACCTTC.

The V gene is TRBV25-1, the J gene TRBJ1-1; no reliable D call. The V end lost 0 bases, the J end lost 0 bases, and 8 bases lay between the germline ends. Germline V gene data show CDR1 as MGHDK and CDR2 as SYGVNS. This CDR3 contains 15 residues. The CDR3 reads CASSEYWQMNTEAFF. CDR3 DNA sequence: TGTGCCAGCAGTGAATACTGGCAGATGAACACTGAAGCTTTCTTT.

The chain links TRBV19 to TRBJ1-5, with TRBD1 matching over 7 bases. V was clipped by 11 bases and J by 4 bases; unmatched bases: 5. Germline CDR1 and CDR2: LNHDA and SQIVND (reference sequence). The CDR3 totals 12 residues. This CDR3 is CAGSTGNQPQHF. The CDR3 DNA is TGTGCCGGATCGACAGGGAATCAGCCCCAGCATTTT. The variable domain in full, completed from reference TRBV19 and TRBJ1-5, reads DGGITQSPKYLFRKEGQNVTLSCEQNLNHDAMYWYRQDPGQGLRLIYYSQIVNDFQKGDIAEGYSVSREKKESFPLTVTSAQKNPTAFYLCAGSTGNQPQHFGDGTRLSIL.

The chain combines TRBV4-2 with TRBJ2-3; the D gene is possibly TRBD1 (6 bases). The V gene's germline CDR1 is LGHNA and CDR2 YNFKEQ. The V end lost 4 bases, the J end lost 5 bases, and 13 bases lay between the germline ends. This CDR3 has 14 amino acids. CDR3 DNA: TGTGCCAGCAGCCCTAAGGGGGATGGAGATACGCAGTATTTT. This gives the protein CASSPKGDGDTQYF.

Regarding this clone: Other DNA sequences from this sample encode an identical CDR3 as well. This chain links TRBV5-1 with TRBJ2-1; perhaps D is TRBD1 or TRBD2 (7 bases each). The germline V and J ends were trimmed by 5 bases and 7 bases, with 16 bases remaining between them. Germline CDR1 reads SGHRS; CDR2 reads YFSETQ. The CDR3 runs 14 residues. This CDR3 is CASSPGTAGNEQFF. The DNA of the CDR3 is TGCGCCAGCAGTCCCGGGACAGCGGGAAATGAGCAGTTCTTC.

This clone showed up many times. This chain links TRBV5-1 with TRBJ2-3; tentative D call: TRBD1 (5 bases). Germline loops: CDR1 SGHRS, CDR2 YFSETQ. Trimming cost V 0 bases and J 4 bases, with 12 bases left between them. The CDR3 loop spans 15 amino acids. The CDR3 sequence: CASSLEGHRPDTQYF. CDR3 nucleotides: TGCGCCAGCAGCTTGGAGGGGCATCGCCCAGATACGCAGTATTTT.

The rearrangement joins TRBV4-1 to TRBJ2-7; TRBD2 might be the D (5 bases). This CDR3 has 15 residues. CDR1 and CDR2 from the germline V gene are MGHRA and YSYEKL. The V gene lost 2 bases and the J gene lost 4 bases, with 15 bases spanning the gap. CDR3 DNA sequence: TGCGCCAGCAGCCAACCTATGGTAGGAGGATACGAGCAGTACTTC. Protein sequence: CASSQPMVGGYEQYF.